A single sample is the source of the 20 T cell receptor beta chains below, sequenced in a study of blood T cell repertoires in COVID-19. Method: immunoSEQ multiplex PCR; TCRdb's copy keeps in-frame clones and lacks some. The sample has around 30,000 clones, 75% to 85% seen once. Sequenced: peripheral blood. These receptors all come from a man aged 60 to 69 with active COVID-19.

The rearrangement links TRBV11-2 to TRBJ1-4; D is perhaps TRBD1 (6 bases). V dropped 1 base and J dropped 4 bases, with 10 bases sitting between them. This CDR3 spans 15 amino acids. From germline, CDR1 is SGHAT and CDR2 FQNNGV. The CDR3 region has the DNA TGTGCCAGCAGCTTAGCAGGGGTTAATAATGAAAAACTGTTTTTT. Protein: CASSLAGVNNEKLFF. Supplemented by reference TRBV11-2 and TRBJ1-4, the full variable domain reads EAGVAQSPRYKIIEKRQSVAFWCNPISGHATLYWYQQILGQGPKLLIQFQNNGVVDDSQLPKDRFSAERLKGVDSTLKIQPAKLEDSAVYLCASSLAGVNNEKLFFGSGTQLSVL.

This chain links TRBV7-9 with TRBJ1-1; the D is unclear. Germline V gives CDR1 SEHNR, CDR2 FQNEAQ (reference sequence). The ends were cut back, 4 bases at V and 7 bases at J, with 7 bases in the middle. This CDR3 has 11 residues. Here the CDR3 reads CASSSSYEAFF. For the CDR3, the DNA is TGTGCCAGCAGCTCTTCTTATGAAGCTTTCTTT.

The chain carries TRBV18 and TRBJ2-6; TRBD1 is a possible D gene (6 bases). From germline, CDR1 is KGHSH and CDR2 LQKENI. The CDR3 contains 17 residues. The germline V and J ends were trimmed by 5 bases and 1 base, with 15 bases remaining between them. The CDR3 here is CASSSYGQISGANVLTF. The CDR3 DNA follows: TGTGCCAGCTCATCCTATGGACAGATTTCTGGGGCCAACGTCCTGACTTTC.

The chain joins TRBV7-2 to TRBJ1-2, with a possible D match to TRBD1 (5 bases). This CDR3 is built from 11 residues. Between the trimmed V and J ends, which lost 3 bases and 10 bases, there was a span of 9 bases. The germline V gene has CDR1 SGHTA and CDR2 FQGNSA. In DNA form, the CDR3 reads TGTGCCAGCAGCTTGGACACTTTCTACACCTTC. This translates into CASSLDTFYTF.

The CDR3, as DNA: TGCGCCAGCAGCTTATCGTCTAGCGGGAGGATAGATGAGCAGTTCTTC. Protein product: CASSLSSSGRIDEQFF. V is TRBV5-1 and J is TRBJ2-1; 11 nucleotides match TRBD2. CDR1 is SGHRS and CDR2 is YFSETQ in the germline V gene. V was clipped by 2 bases and J by 8 bases; unmatched bases: 9. The CDR3 runs to 16 residues. Filled out from reference TRBV5-1 and TRBJ2-1, the complete variable domain reads KAGVTQTPRYLIKTRGQQVTLSCSPISGHRSVSWYQQTPGQGLQFLFEYFSETQRNKGNFPGRFSGRQFSNSRSEMNVSTLELGDSALYLCASSLSSSGRIDEQFFGPGTRLTVL.

The chain links TRBV7-9 to TRBJ2-1; 9 nucleotides align to TRBD2. This CDR3 has 16 residues. V was clipped by 4 bases and J by 3 bases; unmatched bases: 7. Looked up from germline, CDR1 is SEHNR and CDR2 is FQNEAQ (reference sequence). The CDR3 loop is CASSSASGKYYNEQFF. CDR3 sequence (DNA): TGTGCCAGCAGCTCGGCTAGCGGGAAATACTACAATGAGCAGTTCTTC.

This clone was seen a few times. The chain recombines TRBV9 with TRBJ2-3, with TRBD2 matching over 10 bases. V was pared by 0 bases and J by 7 bases, with 5 bases of the junction left unmatched. CDR1 and CDR2 from the germline V gene are SGDLS and YYNGEE. The CDR3 covers 15 residues. Written as DNA, the CDR3 is TGTGCCAGCAGCGTAGCTAGCGGGAGTTTCTATACGCAGTATTTT. Translated, it gives CASSVASGSFYTQYF.

The J gene is TRBJ1-2, the V gene TRBV9, with D uncertain. This CDR3 contains 15 residues. V lost 0 bases and J 2 bases, leaving 11 bases between the germline ends. Germline V lookup: CDR1 SGDLS, CDR2 YYNGEE. CDR3 loop: CASSVGEGRNYGYTF. The CDR3 DNA is TGTGCCAGCAGCGTAGGCGAGGGTCGCAACTATGGCTACACCTTC.

CDR3 sequence: CASSSLSGVNSPLHF. CDR3 sequence (DNA): TGTGCCAGTAGCAGCTTATCAGGGGTAAATTCACCCCTCCACTTT. This chain joins TRBV7-2 and TRBJ1-6, with TRBD1 as a possible D gene (6 bases). The CDR3 sequence is 15 residues long. The V end was cut by 9 bases, the J end by 7 bases, with 19 bases between. Germline-derived CDR1 and CDR2 are SGHTA and FQGNSA.

This chain joins TRBV28 and TRBJ1-2; a possible D gene is TRBD1 (6 bases). In germline, CDR1 is MDHEN, CDR2 SYDVKM. Trimming stripped 5 bases from V and 12 bases from J, with 16 bases between. This CDR3 has 12 amino acids. The DNA for the CDR3 is TGTGCCAGCAGTCCTTCGGACGGGGACAACACCTTC. This translates into CASSPSDGDNTF.

The chain joins TRBV19 to TRBJ2-1; the match to TRBD2 covers 12 bases. The V segment lost 5 bases and the J segment 4 bases; nucleotides outside the gene matches: 15. This CDR3 contains 19 residues. The germline CDR1 and CDR2 sequences are LNHDA and SQIVND (reference sequence). Here the CDR3 DNA reads TGTGCCAGTAGTTTAAAACTAGGACTAGCGGGAATCGAGTACAATGAGCAGTTCTTC. This translates into CASSLKLGLAGIEYNEQFF. Full variable domain (remainder filled in from reference TRBV19 and TRBJ2-1): DGGITQSPKYLFRKEGQNVTLSCEQNLNHDAMYWYRQDPGQGLRLIYYSQIVNDFQKGDIAEGYSVSREKKESFPLTVTSAQKNPTAFYLCASSLKLGLAGIEYNEQFFGPGTRLTVL.

The genes are TRBV7-3 and TRBJ2-2; possible D gene TRBD2, 6 bases. From germline, CDR1 is SGHTA and CDR2 FQGTGA. V gave up 4 bases and J gave up 5 bases, with 14 bases separating them. This CDR3 comprises 15 residues. The CDR3 DNA sequence: TGTGCCAGCAGCTGGGGTAGCGGCCCGACCGGGGAGCTGTTTTTT. Its protein is CASSWGSGPTGELFF. The full variable domain, with the rest looked up from reference TRBV7-3 and TRBJ2-2, is GAGVSQTPSNKVTEKGKYVELRCDPISGHTALYWYRQSLGQGPEFLIYFQGTGAADDSGLPNDRFFAVRPEGSVSTLKIQRTERGDSAVYLCASSWGSGPTGELFFGEGSRLTVL.

In this sample, this clone turned up a few times. This chain connects TRBV4-2 to TRBJ2-1; TRBD2 matches at 9 bases. CDR1 LGHNA and CDR2 YNFKEQ come from the germline V gene. The CDR3 is 19 amino acids. J was trimmed by 6 bases and V by 1 base; bases with no gene match: 16. The CDR3, as DNA: TGTGCCAGCAGCCAAGGAACGTCGAAAGCGGGAGGTATCGTCAATGAGCAGTTCTTC. It translates to CASSQGTSKAGGIVNEQFF.

CDR3 sequence reads: CASSEGGYEQYF. The CDR3 DNA reads TGCGCCAGCAGTGAAGGGGGCTACGAGCAGTACTTC. This chain links TRBV10-2 with TRBJ2-7; possibly TRBD1 for D (6 bases). Germline-derived CDR1 and CDR2 are WSHSY and SAAADI. V shed 3 bases and J shed 3 bases, with 6 bases lying between them. The CDR3 spans 12 residues.

This chain uses TRBV5-1 with TRBJ2-1; 7 bases line up with TRBD2. The CDR3 loop spans 16 amino acids. Germline V gene sequence: CDR1 SGHRS, CDR2 YFSETQ. Trimming cost V 5 bases and J 7 bases; bases outside gene matches: 15. CDR3 amino acids: CASRVGAGPLGNEQFF. The DNA of the CDR3 is TGCGCCAGCAGAGTTGGAGCGGGACCCCTGGGGAATGAGCAGTTCTTC. The full variable domain, with the rest looked up from reference TRBV5-1 and TRBJ2-1, is KAGVTQTPRYLIKTRGQQVTLSCSPISGHRSVSWYQQTPGQGLQFLFEYFSETQRNKGNFPGRFSGRQFSNSRSEMNVSTLELGDSALYLCASRVGAGPLGNEQFFGPGTRLTVL.

This chain connects TRBV28 to TRBJ1-1; D remains ambiguous. CDR1 MDHEN and CDR2 SYDVKM come from the germline V gene. The CDR3 extends over 13 amino acids. Trimming left V 5 bases short and J 6 bases short, with 13 bases between. CDR3 residues: CASSIPPVAEAFF. The CDR3 DNA is TGTGCCAGCAGTATCCCCCCGGTGGCTGAAGCTTTCTTT.

The rearrangement joins TRBV5-1 to TRBJ2-7; D is possibly TRBD2 (6 bases). Per the germline V gene, CDR1 is SGHRS and CDR2 is YFSETQ. Deletions cut 2 bases from V and 2 bases from J, with 11 bases between. The CDR3 extends over 14 amino acids. In nucleotides, the CDR3 is TGCGCCAGCAGCTTACTGGGAGGCACCTACGAGCAGTACGTC. It yields the protein CASSLLGGTYEQYV.

V gene TRBV3-1 (or the pseudogene TRBV3-2) combines with J gene TRBJ2-7; 11 bases agree with TRBD2. Trimming took 2 bases from V and 1 from J; bases not matched to a gene: 7. Per the germline V gene, CDR1 is LGHDT and CDR2 is YNNKEL (reference sequence). This CDR3 spans 17 amino acids. In nucleotides, the CDR3 is TGTGCCAGCAGCCAACTAGCGGGAGGCCTTACTTCCTACGAGCAGTACTTC. Encoded protein: CASSQLAGGLTSYEQYF.

The chain carries TRBV5-1 and TRBJ1-1; D remains ambiguous. Trimming took off 4 bases at V and 5 bases at J, with 18 bases between the two ends. Germline-derived CDR1 and CDR2 are SGHRS and YFSETQ. CDR3 length: 15 residues. CDR3 loop: CASSRIGTAGTEAFF. In DNA form, the CDR3 reads TGCGCCAGCAGCCGGATCGGAACAGCGGGTACTGAAGCTTTCTTT.

This clone has more than one count but fewer than ten. The chain is built from TRBV27 and TRBJ2-7, with 12 nucleotides matching TRBD2. After removal of 5 bases from V and 4 bases from J, the junction contained 6 bases not matched to a gene. The CDR3 covers 15 residues. Per the germline V gene, CDR1 is MNHEY and CDR2 is SMNVEV (reference sequence). In nucleotides, the CDR3 is TGTGCCAGCAGTCCCGCGACTAGCGGGAGTTACGAGCAGTACTTC. Amino acid sequence: CASSPATSGSYEQYF.